One and the same sample provided the 6 T cell receptor beta chains below, sequenced in a study of shared clonotypes between healthy human individuals. Assay used: immunoSEQ multiplex PCR; TCRdb lists only in-frame clones, some missing. The sample contains roughly 2,000,000 clones, about 94% of which appear only once. In the naive CD8 group, cells lacked CD45RO and were positively selected for CCR7, so terminally differentiated effector memory CD45RA+ cells were left out. The sample consisted of naive CD8+ T cells from PBMCs. The receptors originated from a man younger than 35 in good health. Some clones in this sample may be carry-over from other donors' samples.

The rearrangement uses TRBV2 and TRBJ2-7, with D possibly called TRBD1 or TRBD2 (5 bases each). Trimming removed 2 bases from V and 3 bases from J, with 11 bases in between. Germline V gene data show CDR1 as SNHLY and CDR2 as FYNNEI. The CDR3 loop spans 14 amino acids. The DNA for the CDR3 is TGTGCCAGCAGTGAAAACGGGGCGGGCTACGAGCAGTACTTC. As protein: CASSENGAGYEQYF.

The chain uses TRBV19 and TRBJ2-2; no firm D call. CDR3 length equals 13 residues. From germline, CDR1 is LNHDA and CDR2 SQIVND (reference sequence). Trimming took off 7 bases at V and 2 bases at J, with 8 bases between the two ends. DNA for the CDR3: TGTGCCAGTAAACGAGATAACACCGGGGAGCTGTTTTTT. Translating it yields CASKRDNTGELFF.

This clone was picked up one time. The rearrangement joins TRBV28 to TRBJ2-1; 9 nucleotides match TRBD2. After removal of 3 bases from V and 15 bases from J, the junction contained 6 bases not matched to a gene. Germline CDR1 is MDHEN and CDR2 is SYDVKM. There are 12 residues in the CDR3. The CDR3 region has the DNA TGTGCCAGCAGTTTCGGAGCGGGAGGCCTGTTCTTC. It specifies CASSFGAGGLFF.

This chain connects TRBV29-1 to TRBJ2-7, with 8 nucleotides matching TRBD1. Germline trimming cut 4 bases from V and 3 bases from J; bases unmatched to any gene: 5. CDR1 is SQVTM, CDR2 ANQGSEA, per germline. The CDR3 loop spans 13 amino acids. CDR3 in amino acids: CSVAPTGGYEQYF. The CDR3 DNA reads TGCAGCGTTGCCCCAACAGGGGGCTACGAGCAGTACTTC.

Notes on this clone: Other DNA sequences in the sample encode the same CDR3. The rearrangement joins TRBV28 to TRBJ2-5; tentative D call: TRBD2 (6 bases). The CDR3 length is 14 residues. V shed 3 bases and J shed 5 bases, with 13 bases lying between them. Per the germline V gene, CDR1 is MDHEN and CDR2 is SYDVKM. The CDR3 DNA is TGTGCCAGCAGTTTCCCAGGAGGAGGGGAGACCCAGTACTTC. Translation gives CASSFPGGGETQYF.

V is TRBV28 and J is TRBJ2-1; D may match TRBD1 or TRBD2 (6 bases each). Trimming stripped 3 bases from V and 4 bases from J, with 13 bases between. There are 15 residues in the CDR3. Germline V CDR1 and CDR2: MDHEN, SYDVKM. CDR3 DNA: TGTGCCAGCAGTTTTCGGGGGCATGTTTACAATGAGCAGTTCTTC. Its protein is CASSFRGHVYNEQFF.